The 20 T cell receptor beta chains presented below share a single source sample, sequenced in a study of control samples from healthy donors and cancer patients. The method was immunoSEQ multiplex PCR; TCRdb's version includes in-frame clones alone and lacks a portion of them. The sample lists more than 70,000 clones, around 93% occurring once. Input material: blood. These receptors were collected from a woman aged 25-40 years in good health.

The rearrangement uses TRBV18 and TRBJ1-1; D call uncertain. The CDR3 length is 15 residues. V lost 2 bases to trimming and J lost 1 base, with 11 bases between them. Germline V gene lookup returns CDR1 KGHSH and CDR2 LQKENI. The CDR3 DNA reads as TGTGCCAGCTCACCATCCAGCCTGGGGAACACTGAAGCTTTCTTT. It specifies CASSPSSLGNTEAFF.

J is TRBJ1-1 and V is TRBV29-1; no clear D gene. Germline V gene lookup returns CDR1 SQVTM and CDR2 ANQGSEA. Trimming removed 2 bases from V and 2 bases from J, with 9 bases in between. This CDR3 region has 13 residues. CDR3 coding DNA: TGCAGCGTTGAATCTGGAGGAAACACTGAAGCTTTCTTT. Amino acids: CSVESGGNTEAFF.

This rearrangement joins TRBV27 to TRBJ2-1; D gene uncertain. The CDR3 has 12 amino acids. Germline V gives CDR1 MNHEY, CDR2 SMNVEV (reference sequence). Trimming left V 9 bases short and J 4 bases short, with 10 bases between. The DNA for the CDR3 is TGTGCCAGTTATACTGGTTACAATGAGCAGTTCTTC. Its protein is CASYTGYNEQFF.

V gene TRBV7-9 combines with J gene TRBJ1-4; TRBD1 matches 8 bases. Trimming cost V 5 bases and J 7 bases; bases outside gene matches: 9. From germline, CDR1 is SEHNR and CDR2 FQNEAQ (reference sequence). The CDR3 is 15 amino acids. Written as DNA, the CDR3 is TGTGCCAGCAGCCCAGGACAGGGCGGAGGTGAAAAACTGTTTTTT. Translating gives CASSPGQGGGEKLFF.

V is TRBV5-1 and J is TRBJ1-5; D is perhaps TRBD1 (5 bases). V shed 2 bases and J shed 0 bases, with 15 bases lying between them. CDR3 length: 17 amino acids. Germline V gene lookup returns CDR1 SGHRS and CDR2 YFSETQ. As DNA, the CDR3 is TGCGCCAGCAGCTTCAGACAGCTTCCTTATAGCAATCAGCCCCAGCATTTT. Amino acid sequence: CASSFRQLPYSNQPQHF.

The genes are TRBV5-1 and TRBJ1-1, with D perhaps TRBD1 (5 bases). There are 14 residues in the CDR3. Between the trimmed V and J ends, which lost 0 bases and 6 bases, there was a span of 12 bases. Germline V gene lookup returns CDR1 SGHRS and CDR2 YFSETQ. The CDR3 sequence: CASSLGRASAEAFF. DNA of the CDR3: TGCGCCAGCAGCTTGGGCAGGGCTAGCGCTGAAGCTTTCTTT.

The gene calls are TRBV5-1 and TRBJ2-1; maybe TRBD2 (6 bases). CDR1 is SGHRS, CDR2 YFSETQ, per germline. This CDR3 spans 15 amino acids. Trimming shortened V by 4 bases and J by 1 base, and 12 bases separated the two germline ends. The CDR3 DNA follows: TGCGCCAGCAGCCGCTCTAGCGATTCCTACAATGAGCAGTTCTTC. Protein product: CASSRSSDSYNEQFF.

About this clone: The junction departs from the called germline gene at one end, perhaps through a read error. The chain recombines TRBV28 with TRBJ1-2; D possibly corresponds to TRBD1 (5 bases). Per germline, CDR1 MDHEN and CDR2 SYDVKM. The CDR3 spans 14 residues. The CDR3 region has the DNA TGTGCCAGCAATTTAGGGGCCTCGGGCTATGGCTACACCTTC. Amino acids: CASNLGASGYGYTF.

The rearrangement joins TRBV2 to TRBJ2-7, with unresolved D. V lost 5 bases and J lost 0, with 11 bases in between. The CDR3 consists of 14 residues. Looked up from germline, CDR1 is SNHLY and CDR2 is FYNNEI. DNA of the CDR3: TGTGCCAGCAGTTTCCACACGAGCTCCTACGAGCAGTACTTC. Protein: CASSFHTSSYEQYF.

V is TRBV9 and J is TRBJ1-5, with 7 bases fitting TRBD1. Germline CDR1 and CDR2: SGDLS and YYNGEE. CDR3 length equals 14 residues. The V gene end was trimmed by 2 bases and the J gene end by 7 bases; junction bases not matched to a gene: 6. Here the CDR3 reads CASSVRGDEQPQHF. DNA for the CDR3: TGTGCCAGCAGCGTCAGGGGGGATGAACAGCCCCAGCATTTT. The full variable domain, in which reference TRBV9 and TRBJ1-5 provide the parts outside the CDR3, is DSGVTQTPKHLITATGQRVTLRCSPRSGDLSVYWYQQSLDQGLQFLIQYYNGEERAKGNILERFSAQQFPDLHSELNLSSLELGDSALYFCASSVRGDEQPQHFGDGTRLSIL.

J is TRBJ1-1 and V is TRBV2, with D perhaps TRBD1 (5 bases). Trimming shortened V by 4 bases and J by 1 base, and 13 bases separated the two germline ends. The CDR3 runs 15 residues. Germline V gene sequence: CDR1 SNHLY, CDR2 FYNNEI. In DNA form, the CDR3 reads TGTGCCAGCAGTGCTTGGGCGGGGGAGAACACTGAAGCTTTCTTT. Encoded protein: CASSAWAGENTEAFF.

This chain joins TRBV6-6 and TRBJ2-5; no clear D gene. V was shortened by 8 bases and J by 7 bases, with 20 bases between the two germline ends. The germline V gene has CDR1 MNHNY and CDR2 SVGAGI (reference sequence). This CDR3 contains 14 residues. This CDR3 reads CASYSKDRVRTQYF. In DNA form, the CDR3 reads TGTGCCAGCTATTCGAAAGACCGCGTTAGGACCCAGTACTTC.

The rearrangement joins TRBV7-6 to TRBJ1-6; the D is unclear. The germline V gene encodes CDR1 SGHVS and CDR2 FNYEAQ. This CDR3 spans 18 amino acids. Trimming pared 1 base from V and 2 bases from J, leaving 15 bases between. In nucleotides, the CDR3 is TGTGCCAGCAGCTTAGAGAGTGGAAGCCGCACCTATAATTCACCCCTCCACTTT. Its protein is CASSLESGSRTYNSPLHF.

The J gene is TRBJ2-1, the V gene TRBV10-3; 7 bases are shared with TRBD2. With 11 bases clipped from V and 9 bases from J, the junction kept 13 bases outside the gene matches. The CDR3 has 13 residues. From germline, CDR1 is ENHRY and CDR2 SYGVKD. The CDR3 DNA reads TGTGCCGTGGGGGGGGACCCTGACGGTGAGCAGTTCTTC. This codes for CAVGGDPDGEQFF.

J is TRBJ1-1 and V is TRBV6-1; D is uncertain. Germline CDR1 is MNHNS and CDR2 is SASEGT. Trimming pared 3 bases from V and 7 bases from J, leaving 3 bases between. CDR3 length: 10 amino acids. Here the CDR3 DNA reads TGTGCCAGCAGTGACAGTGAAGCTTTCTTT. Translating it yields CASSDSEAFF.

The rearrangement links TRBV2 to TRBJ2-6, with D possibly matching TRBD1 (5 bases). Trimming removed 6 bases at V and 8 bases at J, with 11 bases between. CDR1 is SNHLY and CDR2 is FYNNEI in the germline V gene. There are 13 residues in the CDR3. In DNA, the CDR3 is TGTGCCAGCAGCCCCAGGGTCCCCAACGTCCTGACTTTC. The encoded protein is CASSPRVPNVLTF.

The rearrangement uses TRBV5-1 and TRBJ1-1, with a possible D match to TRBD1 (5 bases). V was trimmed by 1 base and J by 0 bases, leaving 16 bases between them. CDR3 length: 17 amino acids. Germline V gives CDR1 SGHRS, CDR2 YFSETQ. The CDR3 DNA sequence: TGCGCCAGCAGCTTGCGTCGACCGGGACTTATGAACACTGAAGCTTTCTTT. This gives the protein CASSLRRPGLMNTEAFF.

This clone was detected once. CDR3 region: CASSFPGSLGGYTF. CDR3 bases: TGCGCCAGCAGCTTCCCGGGGTCCCTGGGAGGCTACACCTTC. The chain has TRBV5-1 and TRBJ1-2; D gene ambiguous. Germline loops: CDR1 SGHRS, CDR2 YFSETQ. This CDR3 region has 14 residues. V was shortened by 2 bases and J by 8 bases, with 16 bases between the two germline ends.

The sample holds one count of this clone. This chain connects TRBV3-1 (or the pseudogene TRBV3-2) to TRBJ2-2, with no clear D. Trimming cost V 5 bases and J 4 bases, with 11 bases left between them. Germline assignment: CDR1 LGHDT and CDR2 YNNKEL (reference sequence). The CDR3 has 14 residues. The CDR3 is CASSSGRPTGELFF. CDR3 nucleotide sequence: TGTGCCAGCAGCTCCGGGCGGCCCACCGGGGAGCTGTTTTTT.

The chain couples TRBV13 to TRBJ1-3; 8 bases align to TRBD1. CDR3 length: 16 amino acids. Trimming took 6 bases from V and 4 from J; bases not matched to a gene: 11. Germline V CDR1 and CDR2: PRHDT, FYEKMQ (reference sequence). CDR3 sequence reads: CASRKLWTGRGNTIYF. In nucleotides, the CDR3 is TGTGCCAGCAGAAAATTGTGGACAGGGCGAGGAAACACCATATATTTT.